A selection of T cell receptor beta chains follows, all from one sample in a study of cytomegalovirus exposure and HLA in healthy donors. Here immunoSEQ multiplex PCR was the method, and the copy in TCRdb shows in-frame clones only, minus some. The sample comprises 120,000 or so clones, approximately 80% of which are singletons, and under 6.5% rests with the top ten. Sequencing was carried out using PBMCs. The source is a man younger than 35 in good health and CMV-seropositive. The CDR3 runs from the conserved cysteine through the conserved F or W. A D gene is named only where the DNA matches it firmly. Clone size is not always given. Where it is, it says once, few, many or a class for expanded clones.

d_call clone_size j_call v_call cdr3_nt cdr3_aa
TRBD2 NA TRBJ2-7 TRBV10-3 TGTGCCATCAGTGACCAGACTAGCGGGAGCGAGCAGTACTTC CAISDQTSGSEQYF
TRBD2 NA TRBJ2-7 TRBV5-4 TGTGCCAGCAGCTTGGGGGACAGCGGGAGGGGTTTAACCTACGAGCAGTACTTC CASSLGDSGRGLTYEQYF
NA NA TRBJ2-3 TRBV30 TGTGCCTGGAGTGGGCCTAGCGATGGAGATACGCAGTATTTT CAWSGPSDGDTQYF
NA NA TRBJ1-2 TRBV6-6 TGTGCCAGCAACAAAGGGCGGGGCTCTAACTATGGCTACACCTTC CASNKGRGSNYGYTF
TRBD1 NA TRBJ2-7 TRBV7-2 TGTGCCAGCAGACCCGGGACAGGGGGTCACGAGCAGTACTTC CASRPGTGGHEQYF
NA NA TRBJ1-5 TRBV5-1 TGCGCCAGCAGCTTGGGTCAGTTCGGCAATCAGCCCCAGCATTTT CASSLGQFGNQPQHF
NA NA TRBJ2-7 TRBV19 TGTGCCAGTAACCCAGGGCCCGGAACCTACGAGCAGTACTTC CASNPGPGTYEQYF
NA NA TRBJ2-5 TRBV6-1 TGTGCCAGCAGTGGGGGACGGACAGTCCAAGAGACCCAGTACTTC CASSGGRTVQETQYF
TRBD2 NA TRBJ2-3 TRBV2 TGTGCCAGCAGTGGTTGGACTAGCGGGGGGGGCACAGATACGCAGTATTTT CASSGWTSGGGTDTQYF
TRBD2 NA TRBJ2-2 TRBV6-6 TGTGCCAGCCGCGGGGGTACCCCCAGGGGGGAGCTGTTTTTT CASRGGTPRGELFF
TRBD1 few TRBJ2-2 TRBV5-1 TGCGCCAGCAGCCCCGACGTCGGGACAGGGTTGGACGGCGGGGAGCTGTTTTTT CASSPDVGTGLDGGELFF
NA NA TRBJ2-7 TRBV28 TGTGCCAGCAGTTTAATGCGGGGGCCCTCCTCCTACGAGCAGTACTTC CASSLMRGPSSYEQYF
TRBD1 NA TRBJ1-3 TRBV19 TGTGCCAGTAGTGCCGGCGTGTGGGGACAGACCATTATAGGGTCTGGAAACACCATATATTTT CASSAGVWGQTIIGSGNTIYF
TRBD2 NA TRBJ2-5 TRBV5-4 TGTGCCAGCAGCCACGGGGGGGGAGGGAATTCTGCGGAGACCCAGTACTTC CASSHGGGGNSAETQYF
TRBD2 few TRBJ2-1 TRBV18 TGTGCCAGCTCACCACCAACTAGCGGGAGGAGTGAGCAGTTCTTC CASSPPTSGRSEQFF
NA NA TRBJ1-1 TRBV5-4 TGTGCCAGCAGCTATGACTTGAACACTGAAGCTTTCTTT CASSYDLNTEAFF
NA NA TRBJ1-1 TRBV5-1 TGCGCCAGCAGCTTGGTTAGCAGGGTAGACACTGAAGCTTTCTTT CASSLVSRVDTEAFF
TRBD1 NA TRBJ1-2 TRBV5-8 TGTGCCAGCAGCCCGGGACAGCGCTATGGCTACACCTTC CASSPGQRYGYTF
TRBD2 once TRBJ2-1 TRBV11-2 TGTGCCAGCAGCAGCCCGGGGGCGAGACTAGCGGACAATGAGCAGTTCTTC CASSSPGARLADNEQFF
NA NA TRBJ1-2 TRBV6-5 TGTGCCAGCAGGCAAGGATCCAGGGTCTACTACACCTTC CASRQGSRVYYTF
NA NA TRBJ2-2 TRBV11-1 TGTGCCAGCAGCTTAGCCGGGGTATCTGGGGAGCTGTTTTTT CASSLAGVSGELFF
NA once TRBJ1-3 TRBV9 TGTGCCAGCAGCGTAGCTAGATCCTCTGGAAACACCATATATTTT CASSVARSSGNTIYF
NA NA TRBJ2-2 TRBV5-1 TGCGCCAGCAGCTTGGTGTCCCCCCTAGCTCCTACCGGGGAGCTGTTTTTT CASSLVSPLAPTGELFF
TRBD2 NA TRBJ2-3 TRBV6-6 TGTGCCAGCGGCCCCGGGACTAGGAGTGTAGATACGCAGTATTTT CASGPGTRSVDTQYF
NA few TRBJ2-3 TRBV7-3 TGTGCCAGCAGCTTAGGGCTAGCAGGCACAGATACGCAGTATTTT CASSLGLAGTDTQYF
NA few TRBJ1-1 TRBV4-1 TGCGCCAGCAGCCAAGGCCCAGAGAACACTGAAGCTTTCTTT CASSQGPENTEAFF
TRBD1 NA TRBJ1-2 TRBV28 TGTGCCAGCAGTAAATACATCTCGGGACAGGGCGGTGGCTACACCTTC CASSKYISGQGGGYTF
TRBD2 NA TRBJ2-5 TRBV4-1 TGCGCCAGCAGCCAAGATCGGGGCGGGCGGGAGACTAGAGAGACCCAGTACTTC CASSQDRGGRETRETQYF
NA NA TRBJ1-2 TRBV28 TGTGCCAGCAGCAACGGAGGGTACTATGGCTACACCTTC CASSNGGYYGYTF
TRBD2 once TRBJ2-7 TRBV5-6 TGTGCCAGCAGCTTCAGGGCTAGCGGGAGCCAGTTCTACGAGCAGTACTTC CASSFRASGSQFYEQYF